Shown below are 7 T cell receptor beta chains from a single sample sequenced in a study of CD8 T cells in ankylosing spondylitis. TCRdb redid the calling of the 5' RACE reads with MiXCR, one entry per CDR3 protein. Here the sample spans 250,000 to 300,000 distinct CDR3 sequences, 18% being singletons. The sample consisted of blood, either unsorted or a sorted T cell fraction (not recorded which). Receptors originate from a male donor with ankylosing spondylitis or in good health (not recorded which).

The chain carries TRBV20-1 and TRBJ2-1; possible D gene TRBD1, 5 bases. The germline gives CDR1 DFQATT, CDR2 SNEGSKA (reference sequence). The CDR3 contains 14 residues. Deletions cut 5 bases from V and 6 bases from J, with 17 bases between. CDR3 sequence: CSAPTTVASNEQFF. DNA for the CDR3: TGCAGTGCTCCAACGACAGTCGCGAGCAATGAGCAGTTCTTC.

The chain links TRBV4-1 to TRBJ2-1, with 8 bases identical to TRBD2. V shed 0 bases and J 8 bases; nucleotides not matched to a gene: 9. This CDR3 contains 16 residues. The germline V gene encodes CDR1 MGHRA and CDR2 YSYEKL. The CDR3 nucleotides read TGCGCCAGCAGCCAAGATCCAGCGGGAGAGATCTATGAGCAGTTCTTC. This sequence encodes CASSQDPAGEIYEQFF.

This clonotype was found a few times. The rearrangement joins TRBV4-2 to TRBJ2-7; TRBD1 aligns across 8 bases. The trim removed 0 bases at V and 4 bases at J, leaving 8 bases unmatched. Germline V CDR1 and CDR2: LGHNA, YNFKEQ. The CDR3 extends over 16 amino acids. The CDR3 sequence: CASSQDPSGGRYEQYF. DNA of the CDR3: TGTGCCAGCAGCCAAGACCCCTCAGGGGGCAGGTACGAGCAGTACTTC.

This clonotype was detected ten times or more. V usage is TRBV5-1 and J usage is TRBJ1-1; possible D gene TRBD1, 6 bases. The V and J ends lost 0 bases and 0 bases respectively, with 12 bases between them. Per the germline V gene, CDR1 is SGHRS and CDR2 is YFSETQ. The CDR3 sequence is 16 residues long. CDR3 protein: CASSLDLGAMNTEAFF. The CDR3 nucleotides are TGCGCCAGCAGCTTGGATCTGGGGGCGATGAACACTGAAGCTTTCTTT.

This clonotype was seen many times. The CDR3 DNA follows: TGTGCCAGCAGCCAAGATCCGGGACTAGCGGGTGAGCAGTTCTTC. This translates into CASSQDPGLAGEQFF. The V and J genes are TRBV14 and TRBJ2-1; 12 nucleotides line up with TRBD2. Germline V gene lookup returns CDR1 SGHDN and CDR2 FVKESK. The CDR3 has 15 residues. Germline trimming cut 0 bases from V and 9 bases from J; bases unmatched to any gene: 3.

The rearrangement links TRBV3-1 to TRBJ2-2; TRBD2 matches 10 bases. V dropped 1 base and J dropped 3; count of bases not matched to a gene: 5. Germline loops: CDR1 LGHDT, CDR2 YNNKEL (reference sequence). The CDR3 sequence is 17 residues long. The CDR3 here is CASSQGEREGHTGELFF. CDR3 DNA: TGTGCCAGCAGCCAAGGGGAGCGGGAGGGCCACACCGGGGAGCTGTTTTTT.

The chain combines TRBV20-1 with TRBJ2-2; D might be TRBD2 (5 bases). The V gene's germline CDR1 is DFQATT and CDR2 SNEGSKA (reference sequence). CDR3 length: 13 residues. V dropped 6 bases and J dropped 3 bases, with 11 bases sitting between them. CDR3 loop: CSAREDDTGELFF. The CDR3 nucleotides are TGCAGTGCACGGGAAGACGACACCGGGGAGCTGTTTTTT.